Listed below are T cell receptor beta chains from one sample, sequenced in a study of blood T cell repertoires in COVID-19. Only in-frame clones appear in the TCRdb table, and some are missing; sequencing was by immunoSEQ multiplex PCR. The table lists 150,000 to 190,000 clones, 70% to 90% of them singletons. Sequencing used peripheral blood. Every receptor here comes from a woman aged 70-85 years with acute or convalescent COVID-19. CDR3s include the opening cysteine and the closing phenylalanine or tryptophan. The D gene is left open where the match is weak. A clone size is listed for some rows: how often the clone was seen (once, few, many), or a class if it is expanded.

D gene: NA; J gene: TRBJ1-3; V gene: TRBV28; clone size: NA; CDR3 protein: CATRGPRQSSGNTIYF; CDR3 DNA: TGTGCCACTAGAGGTCCGAGACAGAGCTCTGGAAACACCATATATTTT
D gene: TRBD1; J gene: TRBJ1-6; V gene: TRBV19; clone size: once; CDR3 protein: CASTATRTGNSPLHF; CDR3 DNA: TGTGCCAGTACCGCCACGCGGACAGGGAATTCACCCCTCCACTTT
D gene: NA; J gene: TRBJ1-2; V gene: TRBV28; clone size: NA; CDR3 protein: CASSRTGTFGYTF; CDR3 DNA: TGTGCCAGCAGCAGAACCGGGACTTTTGGCTACACCTTC
D gene: NA; J gene: TRBJ2-5; V gene: TRBV30; clone size: NA; CDR3 protein: CAFEGPGRETQYF; CDR3 DNA: TGTGCCTTCGAGGGACCAGGGAGGGAGACCCAGTACTTC
D gene: TRBD2; J gene: TRBJ2-5; V gene: TRBV29-1; clone size: NA; CDR3 protein: CSVVLAGGRLETQYF; CDR3 DNA: TGCAGCGTTGTACTAGCGGGGGGGCGTCTGGAGACCCAGTACTTC
D gene: NA; J gene: TRBJ2-7; V gene: TRBV18; clone size: NA; CDR3 protein: CASSLGGEQYF; CDR3 DNA: TGTGCCAGCTCACTCGGGGGCGAGCAGTACTTC
D gene: NA; J gene: TRBJ1-1; V gene: TRBV3-1/TRBV3-2; clone size: NA; CDR3 protein: CASSQKSGFTEAFF; CDR3 DNA: TGTGCCAGCAGCCAAAAGTCAGGATTCACTGAAGCTTTCTTT
D gene: NA; J gene: TRBJ2-4; V gene: TRBV3-1/TRBV3-2; clone size: NA; CDR3 protein: CASSQGTVLNIQYF; CDR3 DNA: TGTGCCAGCAGCCAAGGGACAGTTTTGAACATTCAGTACTTC
D gene: TRBD1; J gene: TRBJ1-2; V gene: TRBV30; clone size: NA; CDR3 protein: CASRGTGDGYTF; CDR3 DNA: TGTGCCTCCCGAGGGACAGGGGATGGCTACACCTTC
D gene: NA; J gene: TRBJ2-1; V gene: TRBV2; clone size: once; CDR3 protein: CASSEGQSAYNEQFF; CDR3 DNA: TGTGCCAGCAGTGAAGGCCAGTCCGCCTACAATGAGCAGTTCTTC
D gene: NA; J gene: TRBJ2-5; V gene: TRBV2; clone size: NA; CDR3 protein: CASRNSGAETQYF; CDR3 DNA: TGTGCCAGCAGGAACAGTGGGGCAGAGACCCAGTACTTC
D gene: TRBD1; J gene: TRBJ1-1; V gene: TRBV4-1; clone size: NA; CDR3 protein: CASSQLGGGQGNTEAFF; CDR3 DNA: TGCGCCAGCAGCCAACTCGGTGGGGGACAGGGGAACACTGAAGCTTTCTTT
D gene: NA; J gene: TRBJ1-6; V gene: TRBV11-1; clone size: NA; CDR3 protein: CASSQPTGWGSPLHF; CDR3 DNA: TGTGCCAGCAGCCAGCCAACAGGGTGGGGTTCACCCCTCCACTTT
D gene: TRBD1; J gene: TRBJ1-2; V gene: TRBV10-3; clone size: NA; CDR3 protein: CAISEQAGGYGYTF; CDR3 DNA: TGTGCCATCAGTGAGCAGGCAGGGGGCTATGGCTACACCTTC
D gene: TRBD2; J gene: TRBJ2-2; V gene: TRBV7-7; clone size: NA; CDR3 protein: CASSSRAGGHHNTNTGELFF; CDR3 DNA: TGTGCTAGCAGCTCACGTGCGGGGGGCCACCATAATACGAACACCGGGGAGCTGTTTTTT
D gene: NA; J gene: TRBJ2-3; V gene: TRBV29-1; clone size: once; CDR3 protein: CSISSTDTQYF; CDR3 DNA: TGCAGCATTTCTAGCACAGATACGCAGTATTTT
D gene: TRBD1; J gene: TRBJ2-4; V gene: TRBV28; clone size: NA; CDR3 protein: CASSPAGTGGENIQYF; CDR3 DNA: TGTGCCAGCAGTCCGGCCGGGACAGGGGGTGAAAACATTCAGTACTTC
D gene: NA; J gene: TRBJ1-6; V gene: TRBV28; clone size: NA; CDR3 protein: CASSRRLRNSPLHF; CDR3 DNA: TGTGCCAGCAGCCGCCGGTTGCGGAATTCACCCCTCCACTTT
D gene: TRBD1; J gene: TRBJ2-1; V gene: TRBV4-1; clone size: NA; CDR3 protein: CASSQLLREGTGVYNEQFF; CDR3 DNA: TGCGCCAGCAGCCAACTCCTGAGGGAAGGGACAGGTGTGTACAATGAGCAGTTCTTC
D gene: NA; J gene: TRBJ1-2; V gene: TRBV9; clone size: NA; CDR3 protein: CASRGVTGYGYTF; CDR3 DNA: TGTGCCAGCAGGGGCGTTACTGGCTATGGCTACACCTTC
D gene: TRBD1; J gene: TRBJ1-3; V gene: TRBV3-1/TRBV3-2; clone size: NA; CDR3 protein: CASSQGQGLSGNTIYF; CDR3 DNA: TGTGCCAGCAGCCAAGGACAGGGACTTTCTGGAAACACCATATATTTT
D gene: TRBD1; J gene: TRBJ1-5; V gene: TRBV30; clone size: NA; CDR3 protein: CAWSGKAGGSQPQHF; CDR3 DNA: TGTGCCTGGAGTGGAAAGGCAGGGGGCTCTCAGCCCCAGCATTTT
D gene: TRBD1; J gene: TRBJ1-6; V gene: TRBV6-5; clone size: NA; CDR3 protein: CASSYRDRNSPLHF; CDR3 DNA: TGTGCCAGCAGTTACCGGGACAGAAATTCACCCCTCCACTTT
D gene: NA; J gene: TRBJ2-5; V gene: TRBV5-5; clone size: NA; CDR3 protein: CASRKLSQETQYF; CDR3 DNA: TGTGCCAGCAGGAAGCTATCCCAAGAGACCCAGTACTTC
D gene: TRBD1; J gene: TRBJ1-2; V gene: TRBV7-2; clone size: NA; CDR3 protein: CASSSGTGVKKRGYTF; CDR3 DNA: TGTGCCAGCAGCTCCGGGACAGGGGTGAAGAAGAGAGGCTACACCTTC
D gene: NA; J gene: TRBJ2-7; V gene: TRBV25-1; clone size: NA; CDR3 protein: CASSLAGVYEQYF; CDR3 DNA: TGTGCCAGCAGTTTGGCAGGGGTGTACGAGCAGTACTTC
D gene: NA; J gene: TRBJ1-2; V gene: TRBV5-6; clone size: NA; CDR3 protein: CASSMQGSYGYTF; CDR3 DNA: TGTGCCAGCAGCATGCAGGGAAGCTATGGCTACACCTTC
D gene: NA; J gene: TRBJ2-1; V gene: TRBV7-9; clone size: NA; CDR3 protein: CASSFYGGRDEQFF; CDR3 DNA: TGTGCCAGCAGCTTCTACGGGGGTAGGGATGAGCAGTTCTTC
D gene: TRBD1; J gene: TRBJ1-6; V gene: TRBV19; clone size: NA; CDR3 protein: CASSTPGQGGSPLHF; CDR3 DNA: TGTGCCAGTAGTACTCCGGGACAGGGGGGCTCACCCCTCCACTTT
D gene: NA; J gene: TRBJ1-1; V gene: TRBV6-5; clone size: NA; CDR3 protein: CASSYSRRNTEAFF; CDR3 DNA: TGTGCCAGCAGTTACTCAAGGAGGAACACTGAAGCTTTCTTT
D gene: NA; J gene: TRBJ2-4; V gene: TRBV3-1/TRBV3-2; clone size: NA; CDR3 protein: CASSRLGDIQYF; CDR3 DNA: TGTGCCAGCAGCCGACTAGGGGACATTCAGTACTTC
D gene: NA; J gene: TRBJ1-2; V gene: TRBV20-1; clone size: NA; CDR3 protein: CSVREGYGYTF; CDR3 DNA: TGCAGTGTCAGGGAGGGCTATGGCTACACCTTC
D gene: NA; J gene: TRBJ1-5; V gene: TRBV4-1; clone size: NA; CDR3 protein: CASSQEGVRNQPQHF; CDR3 DNA: TGCGCCAGCAGCCAAGAGGGAGTCCGCAATCAGCCCCAGCATTTT
D gene: NA; J gene: TRBJ1-6; V gene: TRBV4-1; clone size: NA; CDR3 protein: CASSQGSSYNSPLHF; CDR3 DNA: TGCGCCAGCAGCCAAGGTAGCTCTTATAATTCACCCCTCCACTTT
D gene: NA; J gene: TRBJ1-1; V gene: TRBV18; clone size: NA; CDR3 protein: CASSPPVNTEAFF; CDR3 DNA: TGTGCCAGCTCACCACCCGTGAACACTGAAGCTTTCTTT
D gene: TRBD1; J gene: TRBJ1-2; V gene: TRBV15; clone size: NA; CDR3 protein: CATSRDRTGNYGYTF; CDR3 DNA: TGTGCCACCAGCAGAGACCGGACAGGGAACTATGGCTACACCTTC
D gene: TRBD1; J gene: TRBJ1-1; V gene: TRBV5-8; clone size: NA; CDR3 protein: CASSYRDRGRVNTEAFF; CDR3 DNA: TGTGCCAGCAGCTACCGGGACAGGGGGCGCGTGAACACTGAAGCTTTCTTT
D gene: TRBD1; J gene: TRBJ2-2; V gene: TRBV7-2; clone size: NA; CDR3 protein: CASSYFDRGRTGELFF; CDR3 DNA: TGTGCCAGCAGTTACTTCGACAGGGGAAGGACCGGGGAGCTGTTTTTT
D gene: TRBD1; J gene: TRBJ1-4; V gene: TRBV9; clone size: NA; CDR3 protein: CASSPQTGGVEKLFF; CDR3 DNA: TGTGCCAGCAGCCCCCAGACAGGGGGCGTTGAAAAACTGTTTTTT
D gene: NA; J gene: TRBJ2-7; V gene: TRBV10-3; clone size: NA; CDR3 protein: CATSWQGSYEQYF; CDR3 DNA: TGTGCCACGTCGTGGCAGGGTTCCTACGAGCAGTACTTC
D gene: TRBD2; J gene: TRBJ2-5; V gene: TRBV7-2; clone size: NA; CDR3 protein: CASRTGVAGAQETQYF; CDR3 DNA: TGTGCCAGCAGAACGGGCGTAGCGGGGGCCCAAGAGACCCAGTACTTC
D gene: TRBD1; J gene: TRBJ1-1; V gene: TRBV9; clone size: NA; CDR3 protein: CASSVLTGENTEAFF; CDR3 DNA: TGTGCCAGCAGCGTATTGACAGGGGAGAACACTGAAGCTTTCTTT
D gene: NA; J gene: TRBJ2-4; V gene: TRBV6-2/TRBV6-3; clone size: NA; CDR3 protein: CASSSGLRAKNIQYF; CDR3 DNA: TGTGCCAGCAGTTCGGGACTCAGAGCCAAAAACATTCAGTACTTC
D gene: TRBD1; J gene: TRBJ1-4; V gene: TRBV27; clone size: NA; CDR3 protein: CASRDLDRAEKLFF; CDR3 DNA: TGTGCCAGCAGGGACCTAGACAGGGCAGAAAAACTGTTTTTT
D gene: TRBD2; J gene: TRBJ2-2; V gene: TRBV27; clone size: once; CDR3 protein: CASSTAGLASGELFF; CDR3 DNA: TGTGCCAGCAGTACCGCGGGACTAGCGTCCGGGGAGCTGTTTTTT
D gene: NA; J gene: TRBJ2-3; V gene: TRBV30; clone size: once; CDR3 protein: CAWGETSLTDTQYF; CDR3 DNA: TGTGCCTGGGGGGAAACTAGCCTGACAGATACGCAGTATTTT
D gene: TRBD1; J gene: TRBJ1-6; V gene: TRBV4-2; clone size: NA; CDR3 protein: CASRLRDRGINNSPLHF; CDR3 DNA: TGTGCCAGCAGACTAAGGGACAGGGGGATCAATAATTCACCCCTCCACTTT
D gene: TRBD2; J gene: TRBJ2-3; V gene: TRBV13; clone size: NA; CDR3 protein: CASSSTSGGGTDTQYF; CDR3 DNA: TGTGCCAGCAGCTCTACTAGCGGGGGGGGCACAGATACGCAGTATTTT
D gene: NA; J gene: TRBJ2-5; V gene: TRBV4-3; clone size: NA; CDR3 protein: CASSHGTGGTQYF; CDR3 DNA: TGCGCCAGCAGCCATGGGACTGGCGGGACCCAGTACTTC
D gene: TRBD1; J gene: TRBJ1-5; V gene: TRBV2; clone size: NA; CDR3 protein: CASSEYRGHQPQHF; CDR3 DNA: TGTGCCAGCAGTGAATACAGGGGGCATCAGCCCCAGCATTTT
D gene: NA; J gene: TRBJ1-5; V gene: TRBV19; clone size: NA; CDR3 protein: CASKFGNRVSNQPQHF; CDR3 DNA: TGTGCCAGTAAGTTTGGGAACAGGGTAAGCAATCAGCCCCAGCATTTT
D gene: NA; J gene: TRBJ2-3; V gene: TRBV14; clone size: once; CDR3 protein: CASSQDLYPTDTQYF; CDR3 DNA: TGTGCCAGCAGCCAAGATCTGTATCCCACAGATACGCAGTATTTT